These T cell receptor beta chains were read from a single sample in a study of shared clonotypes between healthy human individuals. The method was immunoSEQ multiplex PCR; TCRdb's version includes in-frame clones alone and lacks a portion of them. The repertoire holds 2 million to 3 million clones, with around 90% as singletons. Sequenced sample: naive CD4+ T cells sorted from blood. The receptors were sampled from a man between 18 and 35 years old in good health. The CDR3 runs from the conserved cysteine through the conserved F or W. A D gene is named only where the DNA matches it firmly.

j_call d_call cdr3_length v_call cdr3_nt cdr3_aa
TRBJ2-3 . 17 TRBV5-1 TGCGCCAGCAGCTTGGGTACGGGACTGCTTAGCACAGATACGCAGTATTTT CASSLGTGLLSTDTQYF
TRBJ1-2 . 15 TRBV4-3 TGCGCCAGCAGCCAAGATAAGACAGCTTACTATGGCTACACCTTC CASSQDKTAYYGYTF
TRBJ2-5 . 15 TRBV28 TGTGCCAGCAGTCCCGGGACACAGTTACAAGAGACCCAGTACTTC CASSPGTQLQETQYF
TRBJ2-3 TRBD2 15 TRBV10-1 TGCGCCAGCAGTGACCGACTAGCAGGGAAAGATACGCAGTATTTT CASSDRLAGKDTQYF
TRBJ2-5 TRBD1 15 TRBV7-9 TGTGCCAGCAGCTTAGCGCGGACAGGGCATGAGACCCAGTACTTC CASSLARTGHETQYF
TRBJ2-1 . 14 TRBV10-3 TGTGCCATCAAGGGGGAAGGGGGGTCGAATGAGCAGTTCTTC CAIKGEGGSNEQFF
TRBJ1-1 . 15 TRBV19 TGTGCCAGTAGTCTGGGGTGGAGGGGAAGCACTGAAGCTTTCTTT CASSLGWRGSTEAFF
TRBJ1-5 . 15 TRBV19 TGTGCCAGTAGGACAGTGTCCTATAGCAATCAGCCCCAGCATTTT CASRTVSYSNQPQHF
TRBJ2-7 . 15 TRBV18 TGTGCCAGCTCCATGCGATGGGAGGCGGGAAGCGAGCAGTACTTC CASSMRWEAGSEQYF
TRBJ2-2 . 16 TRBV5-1 TGCGCCAGCAGCTTGGAAGGGGAGGTAAAAACCGGGGAGCTGTTTTTT CASSLEGEVKTGELFF
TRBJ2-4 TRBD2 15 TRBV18 TGTGCCAGCTCACCGAGCGGGACGGGGGGTGACATTCAGTACTTC CASSPSGTGGDIQYF